One and the same sample provided the 24 T cell receptor beta chains below, sequenced in a study of shared clonotypes between healthy human individuals. Sequencing used immunoSEQ multiplex PCR; TCRdb keeps in-frame clones, though not all of them. Among 400,000 to 500,000 clones, less than 80% were seen once, and the ten largest hold 10% to 15%. Sequences were obtained from PBMCs. These receptors were taken from a woman aged 40 to 55 in good health. Some clones in this sample may be carry-over from other donors' samples.

This chain links TRBV9 with TRBJ2-3; 8 bases match TRBD2. CDR1 is SGDLS and CDR2 is YYNGEE in the germline V gene. The J segment lost 4 bases and the V segment lost 6 bases, leaving 13 bases of the junction unmatched. The CDR3 totals 16 residues. CDR3 region: CASTDSGLVGSDTQYF. The CDR3 DNA reads TGTGCCAGCACCGACTCGGGACTAGTTGGCTCAGATACGCAGTATTTT.

V is TRBV30 and J is TRBJ2-3, with 7 bases that match TRBD2. Germline CDR1 GTSNPN, CDR2 SVGIG (reference sequence). V lost 3 bases to trimming and J lost 3 bases; unmatched junction nucleotides: 15. CDR3 length: 17 amino acids. CDR3 bases: TGTGCCTGGAGCAAGCGGGACGACGGCGGCGATACAGATACGCAGTATTTT. As protein: CAWSKRDDGGDTDTQYF.

This clone was seen at least ten times. The same CDR3 arises from other DNA sequences in this sample as well. The chain links TRBV15 to TRBJ2-7, with 10 bases aligning to TRBD2. The CDR3 length is 19 residues. The germline V gene encodes CDR1 LNHNV and CDR2 YYDKDF (reference sequence). V was clipped by 1 base and J by 0 bases; unmatched bases: 12. This CDR3 is CATSRAPTSGPIRSYEQYF. In nucleotides, the CDR3 is TGTGCCACCAGCAGAGCCCCGACTAGCGGGCCTATCCGCTCCTACGAGCAGTACTTC.

The chain links TRBV2 to TRBJ2-5; D may be TRBD1 or TRBD2 (5 bases each). Germline-derived CDR1 and CDR2 are SNHLY and FYNNEI. This CDR3 is built from 12 residues. Trimming cost V 6 bases and J 5 bases, with 10 bases left between them. CDR3 bases: TGTGCCAGCAGCGGGTGGGGGGAGACCCAGTACTTC. It yields the protein CASSGWGETQYF.

The chain combines TRBV7-3 with TRBJ2-7; no reliable D call. The CDR3 length is 17 residues. With 2 bases removed from V and 0 bases from J, the gap between germline ends came to 17 bases. Germline V gives CDR1 SGHTA, CDR2 FQGTGA. This chain's CDR3 is CASSLALGSNASYEQYF. As DNA, the CDR3 is TGTGCCAGCAGCTTAGCACTCGGCAGCAACGCCTCCTACGAGCAGTACTTC.

The chain is built from TRBV12-5 and TRBJ2-1; 14 nucleotides agree with TRBD2. This CDR3 has 22 residues. The V and J ends lost 3 bases and 0 bases, in that order; junction bases with no gene match: 16. The germline V gene encodes CDR1 LGHNT and CDR2 FRNRAP. Here the CDR3 DNA reads TGTGCTAGTGGTTTTCTTCCTCCTAGACTAGCGGGAGGGCCCAGCTCCTACAATGAGCAGTTCTTC. Protein product: CASGFLPPRLAGGPSSYNEQFF.

Regarding this clone: Given a much more abundant clone one base away, this may be a read error. Other DNA sequences in this specimen translate into the identical CDR3. The chain recombines TRBV19 with TRBJ2-2; D might be TRBD2 (5 bases). The CDR3 runs 14 residues. From germline, CDR1 is LNHDA and CDR2 SQIVND (reference sequence). The V gene lost 3 bases and the J gene lost 6 bases, with 11 bases spanning the gap. CDR3 DNA: TGTGCCAGTAGTATTTCCAGGCGGGCCGGGGAGCTGTTTTTT. Protein sequence: CASSISRRAGELFF.

This rearrangement joins TRBV19 to TRBJ2-7, with D possibly TRBD2 on 6 matching bases. The CDR3 extends over 14 amino acids. Germline V lookup: CDR1 LNHDA, CDR2 SQIVND (reference sequence). Deletions cut 5 bases from V and 3 bases from J, with 14 bases between. CDR3 amino acids: CASSPTSPGYEQYF. CDR3 sequence (DNA): TGTGCCAGTAGTCCTACTAGCCCAGGCTACGAGCAGTACTTC. Filled out from reference TRBV19 and TRBJ2-7, the complete variable domain reads DGGITQSPKYLFRKEGQNVTLSCEQNLNHDAMYWYRQDPGQGLRLIYYSQIVNDFQKGDIAEGYSVSREKKESFPLTVTSAQKNPTAFYLCASSPTSPGYEQYFGPGTRLTVT.

The rearrangement links TRBV11-2 to TRBJ2-3; D is unresolved. The ends were cut back, 1 base at V and 2 bases at J, with 13 bases in the middle. Germline values: CDR1 SGHAT, CDR2 FQNNGV. This CDR3 spans 16 amino acids. This CDR3 is CASSLAVRPLTDTQYF. The DNA for the CDR3 is TGTGCCAGCAGCTTAGCGGTGCGGCCTCTCACAGATACGCAGTATTTT.

The rearrangement uses TRBV2 and TRBJ1-5; no reliable D call. Trimming removed 7 bases at V and 0 bases at J, with 7 bases between. CDR1 is SNHLY, CDR2 FYNNEI, per germline. This CDR3 comprises 13 residues. Here the CDR3 reads CASKQFSNQPQHF. CDR3 sequence (DNA): TGTGCCAGCAAACAGTTTAGCAATCAGCCCCAGCATTTT.

This sequence joins TRBV29-1 and TRBJ1-1, with no clear D. The CDR3 covers 14 residues. Trimming cost V 0 bases and J 2 bases, with 10 bases left between them. CDR1 SQVTM and CDR2 ANQGSEA come from the germline V gene. The CDR3 DNA sequence: TGCAGCGTTGAAGATTCGACTACTAACACTGAAGCTTTCTTT. Residues: CSVEDSTTNTEAFF.

The CDR3 spells CASTGSTEAFF. In nucleotides, the CDR3 is TGTGCCAGCACTGGTAGCACTGAAGCTTTCTTT. This chain links TRBV7-2 with TRBJ1-1; D is unclear. Trimming shortened V by 7 bases and J by 4 bases, and 7 bases separated the two germline ends. The length of the CDR3 is 11 residues. Germline V gene sequence: CDR1 SGHTA, CDR2 FQGNSA.

This chain joins TRBV2 and TRBJ2-7, with TRBD1 matching over 10 bases. The V gene end was trimmed by 8 bases and the J gene end by 6 bases; junction bases not matched to a gene: 7. The germline CDR1 and CDR2 sequences are SNHLY and FYNNEI. The CDR3 contains 13 residues. The CDR3 protein is CASEDRGGREQYF. In DNA, the CDR3 is TGTGCCAGCGAGGACAGGGGGGGACGCGAGCAGTACTTC.

The gene calls are TRBV10-2 and TRBJ1-1; tentatively, D is TRBD1 (5 bases). Germline V gene data show CDR1 as WSHSY and CDR2 as SAAADI. The V and J ends lost 0 bases and 7 bases respectively, with 12 bases between them. The CDR3 loop spans 14 amino acids. The CDR3 loop reads CASSESAGLFEAFF. CDR3 in DNA: TGCGCCAGCAGTGAGTCGGCAGGGTTATTTGAAGCTTTCTTT.

In regard to this clone: With a much larger clone just one base away, this may be a read error. The chain links TRBV30 to TRBJ2-7, with 9 nucleotides matching TRBD2. V shed 5 bases, J shed 1 base, and the junction held 21 bases outside the gene matches. Germline values: CDR1 GTSNPN, CDR2 SVGIG (reference sequence). This CDR3 spans 19 amino acids. CDR3 in DNA: TGTGCCTGGGGCGACAAAAAAGGACCAGCGGGAGGAATTTCCTACGAGCAGTACTTC. It yields the protein CAWGDKKGPAGGISYEQYF. Full variable domain (outside the CDR3, taken from reference TRBV30 and TRBJ2-7): SQTIHQWPATLVQPVGSPLSLECTVEGTSNPNLYWYRQAAGRGLQLLFYSVGIGQISSEVPQNLSASRPQDRQFILSSKKLLLSDSGFYLCAWGDKKGPAGGISYEQYFGPGTRLTVT.

This clone was observed once. V usage is TRBV6-6 and J usage is TRBJ2-2; tentatively, D is TRBD1 or TRBD2 (6 bases each). The germline gives CDR1 MNHNY, CDR2 SVGAGI (reference sequence). V was cut by 8 bases and J by 6 bases, with 16 bases left in between. This CDR3 contains 14 residues. CDR3 amino acids: CASGGQGSSGELFF. In DNA form, the CDR3 reads TGTGCCAGCGGGGGGCAGGGTAGTTCCGGGGAGCTGTTTTTT.

The V and J genes are TRBV9 and TRBJ2-3, with 7 bases lining up with TRBD1. Germline trimming cut 4 bases from V and 1 base from J; bases unmatched to any gene: 6. The CDR3 spans 15 residues. The germline V gene has CDR1 SGDLS and CDR2 YYNGEE. The CDR3, as DNA: TGTGCCAGCAGCCCCACAGGACAGGGCACAGATACGCAGTATTTT. Translating gives CASSPTGQGTDTQYF.

V gene TRBV28 combines with J gene TRBJ2-3, with 8 bases that match TRBD2. The V gene end was trimmed by 6 bases and the J gene end by 3 bases; junction bases not matched to a gene: 14. This CDR3 spans 17 amino acids. Germline CDR1 MDHEN, CDR2 SYDVKM. CDR3 sequence reads: CASRSGTRVIRTDTQYF. As DNA, the CDR3 is TGTGCCAGCAGGTCCGGGACTAGGGTTATAAGGACAGATACGCAGTATTTT.

V and J are TRBV27 and TRBJ2-1, with 10 bases matching TRBD2. J gave up 7 bases and V 7 bases, and 10 bases lay outside the gene matches. CDR1 and CDR2 from the germline V gene are MNHEY and SMNVEV (reference sequence). The CDR3 sequence is 15 residues long. DNA of the CDR3: TGTGCCAGCACTGGAAGCGGGAGGGCCGCTAATGAGCAGTTCTTC. Amino acids: CASTGSGRAANEQFF.

The chain's CDR3 is CASSPGQGNTEAFF. Here the CDR3 DNA reads TGTGCCAGTAGTCCCGGACAGGGGAACACTGAAGCTTTCTTT. This sequence joins TRBV19 and TRBJ1-1; 8 nucleotides align to TRBD1. Trimming at V came to 5 bases and at J to 1 base, leaving 3 bases not matched to a gene. Germline V gene lookup returns CDR1 LNHDA and CDR2 SQIVND (reference sequence). The CDR3 extends over 14 amino acids.

The chain couples TRBV27 to TRBJ2-7; 7 bases agree with TRBD2. Unmatched junction bases numbered 11, after V lost 2 bases and J lost 4 bases. The germline CDR1 and CDR2 sequences are MNHEY and SMNVEV (reference sequence). This CDR3 region has 16 residues. The CDR3 here is CASSLQQRGNFYEQYF. As DNA, the CDR3 is TGTGCCAGCAGTTTACAACAGCGGGGTAATTTTTACGAGCAGTACTTC.

The rearrangement uses TRBV7-2 and TRBJ1-1, with D tentatively TRBD1 (6 bases). The CDR3 consists of 13 residues. Between the trimmed V and J ends, which lost 1 base and 7 bases, there was a span of 10 bases. Per the germline V gene, CDR1 is SGHTA and CDR2 is FQGNSA. The CDR3 sequence: CASSLEQGNEAFF. The CDR3 DNA reads TGTGCCAGCAGCTTAGAACAGGGTAATGAAGCTTTCTTT.

V usage is TRBV21-1 and J usage is TRBJ2-5. TRBV21-1 is an annotated pseudogene. The CDR3 runs 17 residues. CDR3 protein: CASSNLMCVWVLETQYF. As DNA, the CDR3 is TGTGCCAGCAGCAATTTAATGTGCGTGTGGGTTCTCGAGACCCAGTACTTC.

This chain joins TRBV7-3 and TRBJ2-3; possible D gene TRBD2, 5 bases. This CDR3 region has 15 residues. V was shortened by 0 bases and J by 0 bases, with 7 bases between the two germline ends. The germline gives CDR1 SGHTA, CDR2 FQGTGA. The CDR3 sequence is CASSLTGRSTDTQYF. CDR3 in DNA: TGTGCCAGCAGCTTAACGGGGAGAAGCACAGATACGCAGTATTTT.